The rows below give T cell receptor beta chains drawn from one sample of a study of beta chain features in type 1 diabetes. Some clones are missing from TCRdb's copy, which holds only in-frame ones; the method was immunoSEQ multiplex PCR. The repertoire has about 650,000 clones, roughly 12% of them found once; the top ten carry more than 0.09%. Sequenced input: naive CD4+ T cells from blood. The receptor set was obtained from a man aged 30 to 39 with type 1 diabetes. CDR3s include the opening cysteine and the closing phenylalanine or tryptophan. Each record gives: D gene, CDR3 length, clone size, J gene, V gene, CDR3 protein, CDR3 DNA. D genes are given only for firm matches. Clone size appears in some rows only: once, few, many, or a class for an expanded clone.

-	17	-	TRBJ1-2	TRBV4-3	CASSQDWRRPANYGYTF	TGCGCCAGCAGCCAAGATTGGAGGCGGCCAGCTAACTATGGCTACACCTTC
-	14	-	TRBJ1-2	TRBV4-3	CASSQERGRYGYTF	TGCGCCAGCAGCCAAGAACGGGGTCGGTACGGCTACACCTTC
-	12	few	TRBJ2-3	TRBV11-2	CASSFAADTQYF	TGTGCCAGCAGCTTCGCGGCAGATACGCAGTATTTT
TRBD1	14	few	TRBJ2-7	TRBV10-3	CAIAPGTGDYEQYF	TGTGCCATCGCCCCCGGGACAGGAGATTACGAGCAGTACTTC
TRBD1	13	-	TRBJ2-1	TRBV7-2	CASSSGQGEEQFF	TGTGCCAGCAGCTCGGGACAGGGTGAGGAGCAGTTCTTC
-	14	-	TRBJ1-2	TRBV2	CASSLTGPNYGYTF	TGTGCCAGCAGTCTTACAGGGCCTAACTATGGCTACACCTTC
TRBD1	14	-	TRBJ2-7	TRBV30	CAWSTRQGAYEQYF	TGTGCCTGGAGCACTAGACAGGGGGCGTACGAGCAGTACTTC
-	11	few	TRBJ2-5	TRBV29-1	CSVDGGETQYF	TGCAGCGTTGACGGCGGGGAGACCCAGTACTTC
-	14	-	TRBJ1-2	TRBV18	CASSPGTDRHGYTF	TGTGCCAGCTCACCGGGGACGGATAGGCATGGCTACACCTTC
-	13	few	TRBJ2-7	TRBV19	CASSSGNGYEQYF	TGTGCCAGTAGTAGCGGGAACGGCTACGAGCAGTACTTC
-	12	few	TRBJ2-7	TRBV2	CASSVQSYEQYF	TGTGCCAGCAGTGTACAGTCCTACGAGCAGTACTTC
TRBD1	14	-	TRBJ1-4	TRBV2	CASSEQGPNEKLFF	TGTGCCAGCAGCGAACAGGGGCCAAATGAAAAACTGTTTTTT
TRBD1	16	few	TRBJ1-2	TRBV5-1	CASSPSGQAASYGYTF	TGCGCCAGCAGCCCTTCCGGACAGGCCGCATCCTATGGCTACACCTTC
-	14	few	TRBJ2-7	TRBV5-1	CASSLERPPIEQYF	TGCGCCAGCAGCTTGGAGCGGCCGCCCATCGAGCAGTACTTC
-	12	few	TRBJ2-1	TRBV6-1	CATAWRNNEQFF	TGTGCCACCGCGTGGCGCAACAATGAGCAGTTCTTC
-	13	-	TRBJ1-1	TRBV5-8	CASRGGRNTEAFF	TGTGCCAGCAGAGGGGGGAGGAACACTGAAGCTTTCTTT
TRBD1	17	-	TRBJ2-5	TRBV7-6	CASSYNLPTGNRETQYF	TGTGCCAGCAGCTACAACTTACCGACAGGGAACCGTGAGACCCAGTACTTC
-	13	few	TRBJ1-1	TRBV18	CASSPVRNTEAFF	TGTGCCAGCTCACCGGTAAGGAACACTGAAGCTTTCTTT
-	14	few	TRBJ1-1	TRBV27	CASSLGRLSTEAFF	TGTGCCAGCAGTTTAGGGAGGTTGAGCACTGAAGCTTTCTTT
TRBD1	18	-	TRBJ1-4	TRBV5-1	CASSLAGQGATTNEKLFF	TGCGCCAGCAGCTTGGCGGGACAGGGGGCTACAACTAATGAAAAACTGTTTTTT
-	14	-	TRBJ2-3	TRBV7-2	CASSSQLATDTQYF	TGTGCCAGCAGCTCGCAGCTTGCCACAGATACGCAGTATTTT
-	14	few	TRBJ2-3	TRBV7-2	CASSLGSVPDTQYF	TGTGCCAGCAGCTTAGGGTCCGTGCCAGATACGCAGTATTTT